The next 20 T cell receptor beta chains were all read from a single sample in a study of cytomegalovirus exposure and HLA in healthy donors. Amplification used 60 Vbeta primers and 13 Jbeta primers. The table came from immunoSEQ multiplex PCR; TCRdb's copy has only in-frame clones and leaves some out. The sample carries fewer than 200,000 clones, about 75% recorded once. Sequenced: PBMCs. These receptors came from a middle-aged man in good health and CMV-seropositive.

J is TRBJ2-5 and V is TRBV5-1; TRBD1 aligns across 7 bases. V was clipped by 3 bases and J by 4 bases; unmatched bases: 9. The CDR3 has 15 residues. Germline assignment: CDR1 SGHRS and CDR2 YFSETQ. The CDR3 DNA follows: TGCGCCAGCAGCTGGCAACAGGGGATCGCAGAGACCCAGTACTTC. Its translation is CASSWQQGIAETQYF.

The V and J genes are TRBV28 and TRBJ1-2; 9 bases line up with TRBD1. The CDR3 length is 15 residues. CDR1 MDHEN and CDR2 SYDVKM come from the germline V gene. Trimming removed 6 bases from V and 5 bases from J; junction bases left unmatched: 10. CDR3 loop: CASRAEGQGGYGYTF. In DNA, the CDR3 is TGTGCCAGCAGGGCCGAGGGACAGGGAGGGTATGGCTACACCTTC.

The chain has TRBV11-2 and TRBJ1-1; 7 positions agree with TRBD1. The CDR3 covers 14 residues. Germline-derived CDR1 and CDR2 are SGHAT and FQNNGV. With 5 bases clipped from V and 5 bases from J, the junction kept 8 bases outside the gene matches. The CDR3 loop is CASSPDRVNTEAFF. In DNA form, the CDR3 reads TGTGCCAGCAGCCCCGACAGGGTAAATACTGAAGCTTTCTTT.

This rearrangement joins TRBV18 to TRBJ2-1; 8 nucleotides agree with TRBD2. CDR1 is KGHSH, CDR2 LQKENI, per germline. The CDR3 has 15 residues. The V gene end was trimmed by 0 bases and the J gene end by 10 bases; junction bases not matched to a gene: 8. CDR3 sequence (DNA): TGTGCCAGCTCACCACCGCAACTAGCGGAGCGGGAGCAGTTCTTC. Amino acids: CASSPPQLAEREQFF.

The V gene is TRBV5-1, the J gene TRBJ2-2; 9 bases map to TRBD1. The CDR3 covers 15 residues. V shed 4 bases, J shed 2 bases, and the junction held 3 bases outside the gene matches. The germline CDR1 and CDR2 sequences are SGHRS and YFSETQ. CDR3 in DNA: TGCGCCAGCAGCCAGGGACAGGGAAACACCGGGGAGCTGTTTTTT. Protein product: CASSQGQGNTGELFF.

The chain couples TRBV30 to TRBJ1-5; no definite D call. V was trimmed by 0 bases and J by 6 bases, leaving 12 bases between them. Per the germline V gene, CDR1 is GTSNPN and CDR2 is SVGIG (reference sequence). The CDR3 is made up of 14 amino acids. The CDR3 nucleotides read TGTGCCTGGAGTGTAATCCGGGGTCGTCAGCCCCAGCATTTT. Translation: CAWSVIRGRQPQHF.

The chain carries TRBV11-1 and TRBJ1-1; 11 nucleotides align to TRBD1. The CDR3 has 13 amino acids. V dropped 5 bases and J dropped 10; count of bases not matched to a gene: 6. The germline CDR1 and CDR2 sequences are SGHAT and FQDESV (reference sequence). CDR3 loop: CASSLDRGHGAFF. As DNA, the CDR3 is TGTGCCAGCAGCCTGGACAGGGGGCACGGAGCTTTCTTT.

The chain couples TRBV15 to TRBJ1-2; unclear D gene. V was shortened by 0 bases and J by 2 bases, with 7 bases between the two germline ends. The CDR3 is 14 amino acids. Germline-derived CDR1 and CDR2 are LNHNV and YYDKDF (reference sequence). The CDR3 protein is CATSRDRGNYGYTF. CDR3 coding DNA: TGTGCCACCAGCAGAGATCGAGGGAACTATGGCTACACCTTC.

V is TRBV27 and J is TRBJ1-5, with D tentatively TRBD1 (6 bases). Germline V lookup: CDR1 MNHEY, CDR2 SMNVEV (reference sequence). The CDR3 consists of 15 residues. Trimming stripped 6 bases from V and 3 bases from J, with 15 bases between. DNA of the CDR3: TGTGCCAGCAGCCCTACAGGACAGATCAATCAGCCCCAGCATTTT. It codes for CASSPTGQINQPQHF.

The V and J genes are TRBV19 and TRBJ1-4; perhaps TRBD1 as D (6 bases). Trimming left V 4 bases short and J 8 bases short, with 17 bases between. The CDR3 runs 15 residues. The germline V gene encodes CDR1 LNHDA and CDR2 SQIVND (reference sequence). The CDR3 sequence: CASSTSRGGAEKLFF. Written as DNA, the CDR3 is TGTGCCAGTAGTACCAGCCGTGGGGGGGCCGAAAAACTGTTTTTT. Drawing the rest from reference TRBV19 and TRBJ1-4, the complete variable domain is DGGITQSPKYLFRKEGQNVTLSCEQNLNHDAMYWYRQDPGQGLRLIYYSQIVNDFQKGDIAEGYSVSREKKESFPLTVTSAQKNPTAFYLCASSTSRGGAEKLFFGSGTQLSVL.

The chain carries TRBV30 and TRBJ2-5; the D is unclear. V lost 2 bases and J lost 4, with 11 bases in between. Germline V gives CDR1 GTSNPN, CDR2 SVGIG (reference sequence). CDR3 length: 13 residues. The CDR3 nucleotides read TGTGCCTGGAGTAGAGGCCCTTCAGAGACCCAGTACTTC. Its protein product is CAWSRGPSETQYF.

The rearrangement uses TRBV6-1 and TRBJ2-7; the match to TRBD1 covers 8 bases. The CDR3 extends over 15 amino acids. The V and J ends lost 3 bases and 7 bases, in that order; junction bases with no gene match: 11. Germline lookup yields CDR1 MNHNS and CDR2 SASEGT. CDR3 nucleotide sequence: TGTGCCAGCAGTGAGGACTGGCAGGGGGCAAGGGAGCAGTACTTC. Amino acid sequence: CASSEDWQGAREQYF.

The chain is built from TRBV28 and TRBJ1-2, with 7 bases matching TRBD1. CDR1 MDHEN and CDR2 SYDVKM come from the germline V gene. This CDR3 contains 12 residues. Unmatched junction bases numbered 5, after V lost 8 bases and J lost 5 bases. The CDR3 region has the DNA TGTGCCAGCCTCGGGACAGCTTATGGCTACACCTTC. Its protein is CASLGTAYGYTF.

The rearrangement uses TRBV4-1 and TRBJ1-6; D is perhaps TRBD1 (6 bases). Per the germline V gene, CDR1 is MGHRA and CDR2 is YSYEKL. Deletions cut 0 bases from V and 7 bases from J, with 7 bases between. The length of the CDR3 is 14 residues. The CDR3: CASSQEGQNSPLHF. The CDR3 DNA is TGCGCCAGCAGCCAAGAGGGACAAAATTCACCCCTCCACTTT.

This sequence joins TRBV14 and TRBJ2-3; 11 positions agree with TRBD2. The trim removed 3 bases at V and 4 bases at J, leaving 9 bases unmatched. Germline lookup yields CDR1 SGHDN and CDR2 FVKESK. The CDR3 is 17 amino acids. CDR3 DNA sequence: TGTGCCAGCAGCCATGAAAGACTAGCGGGACTCCCAGATACGCAGTATTTT. This codes for CASSHERLAGLPDTQYF.

The V gene is TRBV5-1, the J gene TRBJ2-3; 8 nucleotides match TRBD2. CDR1 SGHRS and CDR2 YFSETQ come from the germline V gene. CDR3 length equals 16 residues. The V segment lost 4 bases and the J segment 0 bases; nucleotides outside the gene matches: 7. DNA of the CDR3: TGCGCCAGCAGCCCGCTGGCTAGCGGGAGCACAGATACGCAGTATTTT. It translates to CASSPLASGSTDTQYF.

The chain is built from TRBV4-2 and TRBJ1-6; D gene unclear. CDR3 length: 15 residues. The ends were cut back, 0 bases at V and 7 bases at J, with 10 bases in the middle. CDR1 is LGHNA, CDR2 YNFKEQ, per germline. Here the CDR3 reads CASSQEVRGNSPLHF. The CDR3 region has the DNA TGTGCCAGCAGCCAAGAAGTACGGGGAAATTCACCCCTCCACTTT.

The chain links TRBV30 to TRBJ1-5, with 7 bases matching TRBD1. V shed 5 bases and J 4 bases; nucleotides not matched to a gene: 5. The CDR3 contains 13 residues. The germline CDR1 and CDR2 sequences are GTSNPN and SVGIG (reference sequence). The CDR3 DNA sequence: TGTGCCTGGGCCGACAGGGCGAATCAGCCCCAGCATTTT. Its protein product is CAWADRANQPQHF. Based on the CDR3 plus reference TRBV30 and TRBJ1-5, the full variable domain is SQTIHQWPATLVQPVGSPLSLECTVEGTSNPNLYWYRQAAGRGLQLLFYSVGIGQISSEVPQNLSASRPQDRQFILSSKKLLLSDSGFYLCAWADRANQPQHFGDGTRLSIL.

This clone showed up just a few times. V is TRBV7-7 and J is TRBJ1-1; no definite D call. V was trimmed by 2 bases and J by 1 base, leaving 5 bases between them. The CDR3 has 13 amino acids. Germline assignment: CDR1 SSHAT and CDR2 FNYEAQ (reference sequence). CDR3 in amino acids: CASSLQENTEAFF. The CDR3 DNA reads as TGTGCCAGCAGCTTACAGGAGAACACTGAAGCTTTCTTT.

The chain joins TRBV30 to TRBJ2-3; no clear D gene. Germline CDR1 is GTSNPN and CDR2 is SVGIG (reference sequence). V was shortened by 0 bases and J by 3 bases, with 4 bases between the two germline ends. The CDR3 is 12 residues long. This CDR3 is CAWSVITDTQYF. Here the CDR3 DNA reads TGTGCCTGGAGTGTTATTACAGATACGCAGTATTTT.